The source of this TCR beta chain is a study of cytomegalovirus exposure and HLA in healthy donors. Study-level background: Inside one of the first data releases sat about 85 million unique TCRs taken from HLA-typed donors.

This CDR3 region has 19 residues. Germline assignment: CDR1 SGHVS and CDR2 FQNEAQ. V was clipped by 3 bases and J by 1 base; unmatched bases: 8. Details on this clone: Its target is unknown.

Primers included in the PCR were 60 Vbeta and 13 Jbeta primers. Data came from immunoSEQ multiplex PCR; TCRdb stores just in-frame clones and leaves some out. The table includes approximately 130,000 clones, 70% to 80% detected once. Study-wide results and caveats: Over 150 TCR beta chains were listed as cytomegalovirus-associated. In a later analysis, a genetic analysis reported fewer productive-TCR N-insertions in an Asian-associated ancestry cluster than the cohort average. Presence/absence analysis assumed near-uniform sequencing depth across donors.

The clonotype was recovered from a woman between 50 and 59 years old in good health and CMV-seropositive. Material: PBMCs. The chain has TRBV7-8 and TRBJ2-4; TRBD2 agrees at 14 bases. This CDR3 is CASSFRLAGGPQAKNIQYF. CDR3 nucleotide sequence: TGTGCCAGCAGCTTTCGACTAGCGGGAGGGCCTCAGGCCAAAAACATTCAGTACTTC.